This T cell receptor beta chain is drawn from a study of blood T cell repertoires in COVID-19. The wider study: Samples representing acute and convalescent COVID-19 were sourced from the United States, Italy and Spain.

Data came from immunoSEQ multiplex PCR; TCRdb stores just in-frame clones and leaves some out. The table includes about 130,000 clones, around four fifths detected once. The trim removed 5 bases at V and 6 bases at J, leaving 25 bases unmatched. Germline-derived CDR1 and CDR2 are MNHEY and SMNVEV (reference sequence). CDR3 length: 22 residues. Clinical history as reported by participants underpinned cohort assignment. This chain joins TRBV27 and TRBJ2-2, with 12 positions matching TRBD2. Sequencing input: PBMCs or T cells enriched from blood (not recorded which). The TCR sequence derives from a man aged 25-45 years who had recovered from COVID-19. The CDR3 loop is CASSLRAPLASGRAGGAGELFF. DNA of the CDR3: TGTGCCAGCAGTCTTCGTGCCCCCCTGGCTAGCGGGAGGGCCGGAGGCGCCGGGGAGCTGTTTTTT.